What follows describes a single T cell receptor (beta chain). The data belong to a study of cytomegalovirus exposure and HLA in healthy donors. Primers: 60 Vbeta forward and 13 Jbeta reverse. The assay was immunoSEQ multiplex PCR, and TCRdb's table has in-frame clones only and misses some. The data hold fewer than 45,000 clones, with approximately 80% observed a single time. The specimen sequenced was PBMCs. This TCR was recovered from a male donor in good health and CMV-seronegative.

The CDR3 nucleotides read TGTGCCAGCAGTTCTCGGACAGCCTCCGAGCAGTACTTC. This sequence encodes CASSSRTASEQYF. This chain connects TRBV6-5 to TRBJ2-7, with D possibly matching TRBD1 (6 bases). The CDR3 length is 13 residues. Germline CDR1 and CDR2: MNHEY and SVGAGI. With 4 bases removed from V and 6 bases from J, the gap between germline ends came to 13 bases.